These 13 T cell receptor beta chains share one sample of origin, sequenced in a study of STAT5B mutations in CD4+ large granular lymphocyte leukemia. TCRdb's copy holds only in-frame clones and misses some; the assay was immunoSEQ multiplex PCR. Of tens of thousands of clones listed, roughly 79% were seen once; the top ten hold under 4.5%. The sequenced sample consisted of CD4+ T cells from blood buffy coats. All receptors derive from a human donor in good health.

The chain couples TRBV5-8 to TRBJ1-1, with D maybe TRBD1 (5 bases). CDR1 and CDR2 (germline): SGHTS, YDEGEE. V lost 3 bases and J lost 0, with 9 bases in between. The CDR3 spans 14 residues. Here the CDR3 reads CASSSTDLNTEAFF. In nucleotides, the CDR3 is TGTGCCAGCAGCTCGACAGATTTGAACACTGAAGCTTTCTTT.

The chain joins TRBV11-2 to TRBJ1-5, with 7 bases aligning to TRBD1. V dropped 3 bases and J dropped 0; count of bases not matched to a gene: 2. This CDR3 spans 15 amino acids. The germline gives CDR1 SGHAT, CDR2 FQNNGV. The CDR3 protein is CASSLGTVSNQPQHF. CDR3 bases: TGTGCCAGCAGCTTGGGGACAGTTAGCAATCAGCCCCAGCATTTT.

About this clone itself: This sample also contains other DNA sequences that code for the same CDR3. The chain carries TRBV28 and TRBJ1-4; TRBD1 is a possible D gene (5 bases). The CDR3 spans 13 residues. Per germline, CDR1 MDHEN and CDR2 SYDVKM. Trimming took 1 base from V and 8 from J, leaving 8 bases between them. CDR3 sequence: CASSLLGGEKLFF. The CDR3 region has the DNA TGTGCCAGCAGTTTATTGGGGGGGGAAAAACTGTTTTTT.

This clone was detected a few times. The J gene is TRBJ1-2, the V gene TRBV27; possible D gene TRBD1, 6 bases. Per germline, CDR1 MNHEY and CDR2 SMNVEV (reference sequence). The CDR3 has 11 amino acids. V dropped 8 bases and J dropped 2 bases, with 6 bases sitting between them. As DNA, the CDR3 is TGTGCCAGCGGACAGAACTATGGCTACACCTTC. This encodes CASGQNYGYTF.

This clone showed up just once. This chain uses TRBV4-3 with TRBJ1-2, with 7 bases aligning to TRBD1. Looked up from germline, CDR1 is LGHNA and CDR2 is YSLEER. V was clipped by 0 bases and J by 2 bases; unmatched bases: 12. The CDR3 is made up of 18 amino acids. CDR3 nucleotides: TGCGCCAGCAGCCAAGATCTTTCGGACAGGCTAGGGAACTATGGCTACACCTTC. This translates into CASSQDLSDRLGNYGYTF.

This chain links TRBV5-6 with TRBJ2-7; D is undetermined. Germline CDR1 SGHDT, CDR2 YYEEEE. V lost 5 bases and J 3 bases, leaving 6 bases between the germline ends. The CDR3 has 11 amino acids. The CDR3 DNA follows: TGTGCCAGCAGTTCCTACTACGAGCAGTACTTC. Its translation is CASSSYYEQYF.

This chain connects TRBV18 to TRBJ2-2, with D possibly TRBD1 on 6 matching bases. V was pared by 3 bases and J by 1 base, with 12 bases between. Per the germline V gene, CDR1 is KGHSH and CDR2 is LQKENI. The CDR3 is 16 residues long. CDR3 bases: TGTGCCAGCTCACCGTTGAACAGGGAGAACACCGGGGAGCTGTTTTTT. It specifies CASSPLNRENTGELFF.

V usage is TRBV28 and J usage is TRBJ2-1; 8 bases agree with TRBD2. Looked up from germline, CDR1 is MDHEN and CDR2 is SYDVKM. V was clipped by 1 base and J by 7 bases; unmatched bases: 12. The CDR3 has 17 amino acids. Here the CDR3 DNA reads TGTGCCAGCAGTTTATCGGGAGGGCCTCGATTTAGGAATGAGCAGTTCTTC. This sequence encodes CASSLSGGPRFRNEQFF.

The rearrangement uses TRBV4-2 and TRBJ2-3, with D perhaps being TRBD1 or TRBD2 (5 bases each). Germline CDR1 LGHNA, CDR2 YNFKEQ. V lost 3 bases and J lost 3, with 16 bases in between. CDR3 length: 16 residues. The CDR3: CASSHGDRPLTDTQYF. The CDR3 nucleotides read TGTGCCAGCAGCCATGGGGACCGTCCACTTACAGATACGCAGTATTTT.

This chain uses TRBV4-1 with TRBJ2-1, with a tentative D call TRBD2 (5 bases). The CDR3 consists of 17 residues. Trimming cost V 3 bases and J 4 bases, with 19 bases left between them. Per germline, CDR1 MGHRA and CDR2 YSYEKL. CDR3 sequence reads: CASSQLPGFPLYNEQFF. Written as DNA, the CDR3 is TGCGCCAGCAGCCAGCTACCGGGATTCCCTCTTTACAATGAGCAGTTCTTC.

The CDR3 region is CASSFSGGFGKLFF. The CDR3 nucleotides are TGTGCCAGCAGCTTTTCAGGGGGGTTTGGGAAACTGTTTTTT. The chain has TRBV7-2 and TRBJ1-4; 7 bases line up with TRBD1. J gave up 11 bases and V 3 bases, and 9 bases lay outside the gene matches. Germline CDR1 SGHTA, CDR2 FQGNSA. This CDR3 is 14 amino acids long.

The table lists this clone with a count of one. The chain combines TRBV4-2 with TRBJ2-2, with D tentatively TRBD2 (6 bases). Germline V CDR1 and CDR2: LGHNA, YNFKEQ. The CDR3 length is 16 residues. The V and J ends lost 4 bases and 5 bases respectively, with 17 bases between them. As DNA, the CDR3 is TGTGCCAGCAGCCCGCTTGGAGGGGTTTCGACCGGGGAGCTGTTTTTT. This encodes CASSPLGGVSTGELFF.

This chain links TRBV4-1 with TRBJ2-3, with 7 bases aligning to TRBD2. Germline V gene lookup returns CDR1 MGHRA and CDR2 YSYEKL. Trimming took 0 bases from V and 0 from J; bases not matched to a gene: 3. The CDR3 has 16 amino acids. CDR3: CASSQEASGSTDTQYF. CDR3 in DNA: TGCGCCAGCAGCCAAGAGGCTAGCGGTAGCACAGATACGCAGTATTTT.